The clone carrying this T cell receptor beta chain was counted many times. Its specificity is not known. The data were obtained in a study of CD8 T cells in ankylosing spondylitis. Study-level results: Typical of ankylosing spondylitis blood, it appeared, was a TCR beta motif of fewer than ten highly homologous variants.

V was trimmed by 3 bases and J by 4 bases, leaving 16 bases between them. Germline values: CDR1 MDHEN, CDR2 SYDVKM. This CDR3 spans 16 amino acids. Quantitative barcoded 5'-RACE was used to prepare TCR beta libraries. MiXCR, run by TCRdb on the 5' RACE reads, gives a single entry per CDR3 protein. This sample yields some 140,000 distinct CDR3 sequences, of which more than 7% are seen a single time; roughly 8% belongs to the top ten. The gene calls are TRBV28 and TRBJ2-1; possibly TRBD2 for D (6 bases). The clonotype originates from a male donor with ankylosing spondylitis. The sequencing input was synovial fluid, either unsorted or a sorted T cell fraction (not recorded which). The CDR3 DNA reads TGTGCCAGCAGTTTGCCGGGCGGGATCAGGTACAATGAGCAGTTCTTC. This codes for CASSLPGGIRYNEQFF.